This T cell receptor beta chain was sequenced for a study of shared clonotypes between healthy human individuals. Genomic DNA from each subset was divided evenly over several immunoSEQ plates. This table comes from immunoSEQ multiplex PCR, and its TCRdb copy is limited to in-frame clones, with some not included. Of hundreds of thousands of clones in the sample, 74% were seen once. CDR1 is SGHRS and CDR2 is YFSETQ in the germline V gene. Trimming shortened V by 1 base and J by 0 bases, and 10 bases separated the two germline ends. The CDR3 totals 16 residues. The TCR sequence derives from a woman aged 30 to 39 in good health. The material sequenced was memory CD4+ T cells sorted from blood. Subset described: CD45RA-negative fraction. The rearrangement joins TRBV5-1 to TRBJ1-4; possible D gene TRBD1, 5 bases. The CDR3: CASSLLATATNEKLFF. In DNA form, the CDR3 reads TGCGCCAGCAGCTTGTTGGCGACAGCAACTAATGAAAAACTGTTTTTT.